This TCR beta chain emerged from a study of shared clonotypes between healthy human individuals (dated by TCRdb to 2020 to 2022). Background for the entire study: A few men and two women, aged 18 to 49 years, made up the cohort. For each donor, CD4 naive and CD4 memory were each given three plates, CD8 naive was given two plates, and CD8 memory was given one plate. To estimate repertoire size and how much clonotype sharing occurs between individuals, the study deeply sequenced the blood TCR repertoires of roughly 5 healthy adults. Leukapheresis yielded between about 0.9 and 9 billion PBMCs per donor. To increase sequencing depth and limit assay-specific biases, TCR repertoire library preparation and sequencing were carried out by different laboratories using diverse techniques.

This clone came up once. Its antigen target is currently unknown. Base-call qualities are not available, and no considerably larger clone is one nucleotide away. The junction shows trimming of 4 bases on V and 2 bases on J, plus 8 bases between the germline ends. The CDR3 numbers 13 residues from cysteine through phenylalanine. The only DNA kept is the CDR3, 39 bases in frame from the first base. As encoded in the germline V gene (reference sequence), CDR1 is SEHNR while CDR2 is FQNEAQ. General conclusions and limits of the study: Because the study included a small number of donors, the genetic and exposure-history diversity represented was limited. About 5% of naive CD4, 3.5% of naive CD8, approximately 2.2% of memory CD4, and over 0.35% of memory CD8 clonotypes were shared across a few donors. Compared with non-shared clonotypes, clonotypes shared by all four sorted-subset donors had higher generation probabilities. Larger estimated clonotype richness was generally found for naive subsets than for memory subsets. Sampling was restricted to blood, and TCR repertoires in tissue are likely to differ from TCR repertoires in blood. Even with the large sequencing depth, rarefaction of the sorted-subset datasets indicated that sequencing was incomplete. Pairwise subsampling led to the expectation that sequencing depth would affect the degree of clonotype sharing among donors.

Using the deep immunoSEQ assay, multiplex PCR amplified TCR CDR3 regions from genomic DNA. Extracted genomic DNA from each cell subset was distributed evenly across all wells of several immunoSEQ 96-well plates, and each plate was treated as a replicate. Each replicate PCR for sorted subsets received around 0.2 ug genomic DNA, equal to about 30,000 T cell genomes. Purified libraries were measured with a Qubit 3.0 fluorometer, size-checked on a Bioanalyzer 2100, and measured again with the KAPA Library Quantification kit. Every immunoSEQ 96-well plate was sequenced on a separate single-read 150-cycle Illumina NextSeq 550 flow cell. Turning to the authors' computational methods: Because only junctional sequences without quality scores were contained in the immunoSEQ output, filtering matching that applied to full-length reads could not be performed. Sequences were annotated with PyIR, a Python wrapper for IgBLAST v1.9, and V/J genes and CDR3 were assigned using IMGT germline references. Reads with weak V/J assignments (E-value above 1e-6), missing CDR3, stop codons, out-of-frame junctions, or ambiguous translated residues were removed. V3J clonotypes were defined as sequences sharing the same inferred V gene, J gene, and CDR3 amino acid sequence. The percentage overlap between two repertoires was calculated by dividing the number of shared unique clonotypes by the size of the smaller repertoire. Three approaches were used to assess repertoire richness: RTK rarefaction, the Chao1 estimator, and Recon v2.1 estimates of unobserved clonotypes. For all TCRbeta clonotypes obtained by the gDNA method from a few donors, generation probabilities were computed with OLGA. What TCRdb holds here is the immuneACCESS table cut down to in-frame rearrangements. Part of the clones is not present; checked against another copy, under half of the missing clones reflect an unresolved V gene, and the others are unexplained. D and trimming were read from the DNA, whereas the V and J calls and clone size are those reported in that table. This sample holds under 2.5 million clones; less than 95% were observed only once. The ten largest clones represent approximately 0.41% of the sample.

The donors were healthy, HIV-negative adults with no recently reported acute infections or vaccinations. Only Caucasian adults living in Nashville, Tennessee, USA were represented among the donors. CD4+ T cells were enriched through magnetic negative selection, after which naive cells were positively selected on CD45RA and the remaining negative fraction served as the memory subset. Blood was collected by leukapheresis, and PBMCs were isolated by Ficoll-Histopaque density gradient centrifugation and then cryopreserved in liquid nitrogen vapor phase. Purity and quantity of every magnetically sorted T cell population were checked by analytical flow cytometry. Genomic DNA was isolated from each sorted fraction and quantified by UV absorbance on a Nanodrop 2000c.

The sequenced material came from naive CD4+ T cells from PBMCs. Taken with the paper, the label for cell subset or site translates to: CD45RA+ positively selected. The receptor's source is a man aged 18 to 30 in good health. Some clones in this sample may be carry-over from other donors' samples. The chain is assembled from TRBV7-9 and TRBJ1-2; the D gene is possibly TRBD1, with 6 bases matching. The sequence in DNA is TGTGCCAGCAGCTACAGGGCGAACTATGGCTACACCTTC. It is translated as CASSYRANYGYTF.